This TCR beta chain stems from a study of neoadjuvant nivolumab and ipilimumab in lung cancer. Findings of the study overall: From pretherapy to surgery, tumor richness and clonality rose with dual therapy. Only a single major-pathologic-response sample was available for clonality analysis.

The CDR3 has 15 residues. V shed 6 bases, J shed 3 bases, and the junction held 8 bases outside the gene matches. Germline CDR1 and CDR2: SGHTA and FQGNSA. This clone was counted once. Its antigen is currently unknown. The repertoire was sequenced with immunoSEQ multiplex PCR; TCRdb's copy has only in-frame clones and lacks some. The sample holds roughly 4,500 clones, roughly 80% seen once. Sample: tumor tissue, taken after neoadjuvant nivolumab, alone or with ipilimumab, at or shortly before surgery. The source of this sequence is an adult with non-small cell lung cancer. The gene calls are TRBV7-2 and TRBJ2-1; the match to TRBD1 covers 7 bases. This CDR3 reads CASRPTGTDYNEQFF. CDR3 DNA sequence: TGTGCCAGCAGGCCGACCGGGACAGACTACAATGAGCAGTTCTTC. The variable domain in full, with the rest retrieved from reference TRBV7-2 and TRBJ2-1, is GAGVSQSPSNKVTEKGKDVELRCDPISGHTALYWYRQSLGQGLEFLIYFQGNSAPDKSGLPSDRFSAERTGGSVSTLTIQRTQQEDSAVYLCASRPTGTDYNEQFFGPGTRLTVL.